Here is one T cell receptor beta chain with its context. Its target is not known. This record comes from a study of beta chain features in type 1 diabetes. Study summary: There was similarity between patients and healthy donors in age, gender and cell yields. Findings and limits, study-wide: TCRB CDR3 length was moderately but significantly reduced in all four CD4+ subsets of Type 1 diabetes patients. More deletions and fewer insertions at VDJ junctions were found in patients with type 1 diabetes.

Expressed TCRB transcripts got sequenced, as all isolated RNA was reverse transcribed. The method was immunoSEQ multiplex PCR; TCRdb's version includes in-frame clones alone and lacks a portion of them. The top ten clones hold under 0.02% of a sample with 250,000 to 350,000 clones, 13% to 15% of them seen once. Each of the CD4+ naive, central memory, regulatory and stem cell-like memory populations was sorted via CD45RO/CCR7/CD25/CD127/CD95/CD27. This clonotype was obtained from a man younger than 45 with type 1 diabetes. Source material: naive CD4+ T cells from blood.

CDR3 sequence: CAISGTSGSLTGELFF. CDR3 nucleotide sequence: TGTGCCATCAGTGGGACTAGCGGGAGTCTCACCGGGGAGCTGTTTTTT. The J gene is TRBJ2-2, the V gene TRBV10-3; TRBD2 agrees at 13 bases. CDR1 is ENHRY and CDR2 is SYGVKD in the germline V gene. Trimming removed 4 bases from V and 4 bases from J; junction bases left unmatched: 3. This CDR3 contains 16 residues.